The 21 T cell receptor beta chains in this list originate from one sample, sequenced in a study of blood T cell repertoires in COVID-19. Clones were sequenced by immunoSEQ multiplex PCR, and TCRdb holds only the in-frame ones, with some missing. The sample shows around 430,000 clones, around nine tenths of them seen only once. The sample was PBMCs or T cells enriched from blood (not recorded which). Receptors were obtained from a woman in her forties or fifties who had recovered from COVID-19.

The DNA of the CDR3 is TGCAGCATCGGCGGGAGTGAGGGCTACACCTTC. Residues: CSIGGSEGYTF. V gene TRBV29-1 combines with J gene TRBJ1-2, with D unresolved. Germline CDR1 SQVTM, CDR2 ANQGSEA. The CDR3 spans 11 residues. V was shortened by 8 bases and J by 8 bases, with 15 bases between the two germline ends.

The chain uses TRBV5-5 and TRBJ1-4; tentatively, D is TRBD1 (5 bases). The CDR3 length is 19 residues. V was trimmed by 4 bases and J by 1 base, leaving 23 bases between them. Germline lookup yields CDR1 SGHKS and CDR2 YYEKEE (reference sequence). The CDR3 is CASSLYAGVSYRTNEKLFF. In nucleotides, the CDR3 is TGTGCCAGCAGCCTATACGCGGGGGTTTCCTATAGAACTAATGAAAAACTGTTTTTT.

Here the CDR3 DNA reads TGTGCCAGCAGTACCCAGAACAGGGTCGCCTATGGCTACACCTTC. Its protein product is CASSTQNRVAYGYTF. V gene TRBV9 combines with J gene TRBJ1-2; the D gene is possibly TRBD1 (6 bases). V lost 5 bases, J lost 4 bases, and 18 bases lay in between. The germline CDR1 and CDR2 sequences are SGDLS and YYNGEE. This CDR3 has 15 amino acids.

This clone was recorded only once. The chain recombines TRBV5-1 with TRBJ1-2; D perhaps matches TRBD1 (5 bases). In germline, CDR1 is SGHRS, CDR2 YFSETQ. Trimming removed 5 bases from V and 3 bases from J, with 11 bases in between. The CDR3 consists of 13 residues. Here the CDR3 DNA reads TGCGCCAGCAGAGAAGGGGCTTACTATGGCTACACCTTC. It yields the protein CASREGAYYGYTF.

This chain joins TRBV10-3 and TRBJ2-4, with 9 bases identical to TRBD1. Trimming removed 3 bases from V and 0 bases from J; junction bases left unmatched: 6. The germline V gene has CDR1 ENHRY and CDR2 SYGVKD. The CDR3 is made up of 17 amino acids. For the CDR3, the DNA is TGTGCCATCAGTGATCAGGGGACAGGGAGAGCCAAAAACATTCAGTACTTC. It yields the protein CAISDQGTGRAKNIQYF.

DNA of the CDR3: TGTGCCAGCAGTCGTAGACAGGGGGGCTATGGCTACACCTTC. It specifies CASSRRQGGYGYTF. This chain connects TRBV27 to TRBJ1-2; 9 bases fit TRBD1. Germline V gene sequence: CDR1 MNHEY, CDR2 SMNVEV (reference sequence). The CDR3 length is 14 residues. With 5 bases clipped from V and 4 bases from J, the junction kept 5 bases outside the gene matches.

A few counts support this clone. V and J are TRBV15 and TRBJ2-7, with D tentatively TRBD1 (6 bases). Germline V gene data show CDR1 as LNHNV and CDR2 as YYDKDF (reference sequence). Trimming cost V 0 bases and J 2 bases, with 11 bases left between them. The CDR3 extends over 15 amino acids. CDR3: CATSREQGSPYEQYF. The DNA for the CDR3 is TGTGCCACCAGCAGAGAGCAGGGGTCACCCTACGAGCAGTACTTC. Full variable domain (missing parts from reference TRBV15 and TRBJ2-7): DAMVIQNPRYQVTQFGKPVTLSCSQTLNHNVMYWYQQKSSQAPKLLFHYYDKDFNNEADTPDNFQSRRPNTSFCFLDIRSPGLGDTAMYLCATSREQGSPYEQYFGPGTRLTVT.

This clone is a singleton in its sample. The chain uses TRBV7-2 and TRBJ1-1, with a weak D call TRBD1 (5 bases). CDR3 length: 15 amino acids. V dropped 5 bases and J dropped 0 bases, with 13 bases sitting between them. The germline V gene has CDR1 SGHTA and CDR2 FQGNSA. In DNA form, the CDR3 reads TGTGCCAGCAGCAAGGGATCGGGGGTGAACACTGAAGCTTTCTTT. Protein product: CASSKGSGVNTEAFF.

This chain joins TRBV7-2 and TRBJ1-5; D unclear. Germline loops: CDR1 SGHTA, CDR2 FQGNSA. V was trimmed by 5 bases and J by 6 bases, leaving 14 bases between them. This CDR3 contains 14 residues. CDR3 protein: CASSKDIAVQPQHF. The CDR3 region has the DNA TGTGCCAGCAGCAAAGACATTGCCGTTCAGCCCCAGCATTTT.

This chain uses TRBV2 with TRBJ2-2, with 8 nucleotides matching TRBD1. The length of the CDR3 is 17 residues. V was pared by 4 bases and J by 1 base, with 8 bases of the junction left unmatched. Germline CDR1 SNHLY, CDR2 FYNNEI. CDR3: CASSGIPGTGNTGELFF. In nucleotides, the CDR3 is TGTGCCAGCAGTGGAATACCCGGGACAGGGAACACCGGGGAGCTGTTTTTT.

The chain recombines TRBV29-1 with TRBJ1-4, with TRBD1 matching over 9 bases. With 7 bases clipped from V and 8 bases from J, the junction kept 8 bases outside the gene matches. The CDR3 totals 13 residues. Looked up from germline, CDR1 is SQVTM and CDR2 is ANQGSEA. CDR3 in amino acids: CSAKGQGMEKLFF. The CDR3 DNA reads TGCAGCGCGAAAGGACAGGGGATGGAAAAACTGTTTTTT.

This clone was picked up one time. This rearrangement joins TRBV2 to TRBJ1-3; no reliable D call. The CDR3 contains 14 residues. V lost 6 bases, J lost 2 bases, and 11 bases lay in between. Germline V gene data show CDR1 as SNHLY and CDR2 as FYNNEI. CDR3 bases: TGTGCCAGCAGCGACGGGTTGCCTGGAAACACCATATATTTT. Residues: CASSDGLPGNTIYF.

V and J are TRBV5-1 and TRBJ2-1; 8 nucleotides agree with TRBD1. The V segment lost 3 bases and the J segment 3 bases; nucleotides outside the gene matches: 8. From germline, CDR1 is SGHRS and CDR2 YFSETQ. The CDR3 length is 16 residues. As DNA, the CDR3 is TGCGCCAGCAGCTCCAACCGGGACAGGTACTACAATGAGCAGTTCTTC. Its protein product is CASSSNRDRYYNEQFF.

CDR3 residues: CASREGVSGNTIYF. CDR3 DNA sequence: TGTGCCAGCAGGGAGGGCGTCTCTGGAAACACCATATATTTT. V gene TRBV28 combines with J gene TRBJ1-3; unclear D gene. The CDR3 has 14 residues. Trimming pared 6 bases from V and 0 bases from J, leaving 9 bases between. Germline values: CDR1 MDHEN, CDR2 SYDVKM.

This chain uses TRBV7-9 with TRBJ2-7; 14 positions match TRBD2. The length of the CDR3 is 18 residues. The germline V gene has CDR1 SEHNR and CDR2 FQNEAQ (reference sequence). V gave up 5 bases and J gave up 0 bases; unmatched junction bases: 9. CDR3 protein: CASSPGTSGGTTSYEQYF. CDR3 nucleotide sequence: TGTGCCAGCAGCCCCGGGACTAGCGGGGGAACCACCTCCTACGAGCAGTACTTC.

This chain connects TRBV30 to TRBJ2-3, with TRBD2 matching 7 bases. J lost 3 bases, V lost 7 bases, and 10 bases had no gene match. The CDR3 contains 14 residues. Germline loops: CDR1 GTSNPN, CDR2 SVGIG (reference sequence). CDR3 in DNA: TGTGCCTTCGGCAGCGGGGACCCTACAGATACGCAGTATTTT. Protein: CAFGSGDPTDTQYF.

The chain joins TRBV29-1 to TRBJ2-7, with 7 bases identical to TRBD1. The CDR3 consists of 12 residues. With 7 bases clipped from V and 1 base from J, the junction kept 4 bases outside the gene matches. The germline V gene has CDR1 SQVTM and CDR2 ANQGSEA. The CDR3 DNA follows: TGCAGCGCTGGACAGGAGTCCTACGAGCAGTACTTC. Residues: CSAGQESYEQYF.

The chain links TRBV29-1 to TRBJ2-1, with 8 bases fitting TRBD2. V dropped 2 bases and J dropped 8; count of bases not matched to a gene: 11. CDR1 and CDR2 from the germline V gene are SQVTM and ANQGSEA. The CDR3 spans 15 residues. CDR3 sequence (DNA): TGCAGCGTTGAAACCAACGAGCGGGAGACCCATGAGCAGTTCTTC. Its protein is CSVETNERETHEQFF.

V gene TRBV28 combines with J gene TRBJ2-7; 11 nucleotides match TRBD1. The trim removed 5 bases at V and 5 bases at J, leaving 2 bases unmatched. The CDR3 is made up of 13 amino acids. CDR1 is MDHEN, CDR2 SYDVKM, per germline. CDR3 sequence reads: CASSGQGAHEQYF. DNA for the CDR3: TGTGCCAGCAGTGGACAGGGGGCACACGAGCAGTACTTC.

V usage is TRBV3-1 (or the pseudogene TRBV3-2) and J usage is TRBJ1-2, with 9 bases that match TRBD1. V lost 5 bases, J lost 7 bases, and 8 bases stayed unmatched. Germline V gene data show CDR1 as LGHDT and CDR2 as YNNKEL (reference sequence). This CDR3 region has 14 residues. CDR3 in amino acids: CASSARDRDFGYTF. CDR3 in DNA: TGTGCCAGCAGCGCCCGGGACAGGGACTTTGGCTACACCTTC.

Turning to this clone: The sample has other DNA sequences that encode this CDR3 too. The chain has TRBV5-1 and TRBJ1-3; TRBD1 matches at 8 bases. The length of the CDR3 is 15 residues. The germline V gene encodes CDR1 SGHRS and CDR2 YFSETQ. J gave up 1 base and V 3 bases, and 3 bases lay outside the gene matches. CDR3 amino acids: CASSSRTGSGNTIYF. CDR3 DNA: TGCGCCAGCAGCTCAAGGACAGGGTCTGGAAACACCATATATTTT.